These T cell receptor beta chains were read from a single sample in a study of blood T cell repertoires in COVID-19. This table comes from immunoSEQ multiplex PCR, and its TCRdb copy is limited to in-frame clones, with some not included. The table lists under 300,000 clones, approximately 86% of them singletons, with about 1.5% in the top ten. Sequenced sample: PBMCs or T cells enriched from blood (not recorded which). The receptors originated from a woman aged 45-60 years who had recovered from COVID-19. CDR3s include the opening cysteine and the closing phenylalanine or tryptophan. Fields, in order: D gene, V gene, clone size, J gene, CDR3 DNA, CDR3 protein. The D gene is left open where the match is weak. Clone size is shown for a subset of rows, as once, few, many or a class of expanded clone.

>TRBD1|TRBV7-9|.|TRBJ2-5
TGTGCCAGCAGCACCCCGACAGGGGACGTAAGAGAGACCCAGTACTTC
CASSTPTGDVRETQYF
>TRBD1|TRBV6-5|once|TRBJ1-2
TGTGCCAGCAACCCCAGGGGGCAAAACTATGGCTACACCTTC
CASNPRGQNYGYTF
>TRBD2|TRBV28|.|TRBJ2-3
TGTGCCAGCAGGAAAAAGAGGACTAGGAGCACAGATACGCAGTATTTT
CASRKKRTRSTDTQYF
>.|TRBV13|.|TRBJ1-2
TGTGCCAGCAGCTTAGGCGAGGGGGGGCTGGACTATGGCTACACCTTC
CASSLGEGGLDYGYTF
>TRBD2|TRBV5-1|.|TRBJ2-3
TGCGCCAGCAGCGGGGGGACTAGCGGGAGGGCCACAGATACGCAGTATTTT
CASSGGTSGRATDTQYF
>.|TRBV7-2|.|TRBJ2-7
TGTGCCAGCAGCTCTACTCGAACCACCTACGAGCAGTACTTC
CASSSTRTTYEQYF
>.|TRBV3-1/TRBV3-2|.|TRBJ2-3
TGTGCCAGCGGCATTAGCGCACGCACAGATACGCAGTATTTT
CASGISARTDTQYF
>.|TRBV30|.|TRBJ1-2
TGTGCCTGGTCAGGGAACTATGGCTACACCTTC
CAWSGNYGYTF
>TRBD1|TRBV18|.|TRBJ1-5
TGTGCCAGCTCTACGGGACAGCTCCATCAGCCCCAGCATTTT
CASSTGQLHQPQHF
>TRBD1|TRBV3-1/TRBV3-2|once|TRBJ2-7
TGTGCCAGCAGCCACCGGGACAGGGGGCCCTACGAGCAGTACTTC
CASSHRDRGPYEQYF
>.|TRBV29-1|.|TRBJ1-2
TGCAGCGTTGAAGATCAGTACAGGGTACTATACTACTTC
CSVEDQYRVLYYF
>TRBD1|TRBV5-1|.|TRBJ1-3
TGCGCCAGCAGCTTGCGAACAGGGGGCCTGACTGGAAACACCATATATTTT
CASSLRTGGLTGNTIYF
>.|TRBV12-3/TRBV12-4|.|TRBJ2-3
TGTGCCAGCAGTTTAGAGTCCTCGGGTACGCAGTATTTT
CASSLESSGTQYF
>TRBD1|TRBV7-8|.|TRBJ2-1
TGTGCCAGCAGCCCCGACAGGGGAAATGAGCAGTTCTTC
CASSPDRGNEQFF
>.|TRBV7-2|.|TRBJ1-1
TGTGCCAGCAGCTCCCTGCTGGGGCGGGGGGCGAACACTGAAGCTTTCTTT
CASSSLLGRGANTEAFF
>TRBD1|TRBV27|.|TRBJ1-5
TGTGCCAGCAGTCCAACAGGGGAACAGCCCCAGCATTTT
CASSPTGEQPQHF
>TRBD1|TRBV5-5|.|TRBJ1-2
TGTGCCAGCAGCGCCTCACAGGGGGCAAACTATGGCTACACCTTC
CASSASQGANYGYTF
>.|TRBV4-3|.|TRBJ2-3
TGCGCCAGCAGCCAACTATACCTAGGACTCACAGATACGCAGTATTTT
CASSQLYLGLTDTQYF
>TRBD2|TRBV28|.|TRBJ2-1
TGTGCCAGCAGTGCAGACAGGGAGGCTAGCGGGGCCCGGAATGAGCAGTTCTTC
CASSADREASGARNEQFF
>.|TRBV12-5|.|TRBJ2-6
TGTGCTAGTGGTCTGACATATTCCTCTGGGGCCAACGTCCTGACTTTC
CASGLTYSSGANVLTF
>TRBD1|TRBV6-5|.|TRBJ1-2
TGTGCCAGCACGACAGGGGCTGGCTACACCTTC
CASTTGAGYTF
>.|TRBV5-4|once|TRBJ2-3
TGTGCCAGCAGCTTGCGCGGGGTCCCAGATACGCAGTATTTT
CASSLRGVPDTQYF
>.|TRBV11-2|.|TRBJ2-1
TGTGCCAGCAGCTTAGCGGGAGTGGCGTACAATGAGCAGTTCTTC
CASSLAGVAYNEQFF
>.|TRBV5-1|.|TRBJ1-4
TGCGCCAGCAGCTCTAGCGGTATGAATGAAAAACTGTTTTTT
CASSSSGMNEKLFF
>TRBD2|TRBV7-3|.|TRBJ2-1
TGTGCCAGCAGTCGACTAGCGGGAGTCGGTTACAATGAGCAGTTCTTC
CASSRLAGVGYNEQFF
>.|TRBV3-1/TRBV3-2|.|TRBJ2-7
TGTGCCAGCAGCCAAGTGGGAGGCCTTGACGAGCAGTACTTC
CASSQVGGLDEQYF
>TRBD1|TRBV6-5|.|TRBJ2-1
TGTGCCAGCAGTTACCCGGGACAGGGCGTCGAGCAGTTCTTC
CASSYPGQGVEQFF
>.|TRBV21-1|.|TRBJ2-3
TGTGCCAGCAGCAAAGGTAGCCGGAGATGGGGAGGCACAGATACGCAGTATTTT
CASSKGSRRWGGTDTQYF
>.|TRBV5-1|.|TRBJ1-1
TGCGCCAGCAGCTTGGCCTGGCAGTCGACTGAAGCTTTCTTT
CASSLAWQSTEAFF
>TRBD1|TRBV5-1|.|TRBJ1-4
TGCGCCAGCAAAAACTGGGACAGGCCTAATGAAAAACTGTTTTTT
CASKNWDRPNEKLFF
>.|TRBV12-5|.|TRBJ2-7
TGTGCTAGTGGTTTGGTACCGGGGGGCCTCTACGAGCAGTACTTC
CASGLVPGGLYEQYF
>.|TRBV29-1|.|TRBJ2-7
TGCAGCGTTGTCGTTCCGGGTTCCTACGAGCAGTACTTC
CSVVVPGSYEQYF
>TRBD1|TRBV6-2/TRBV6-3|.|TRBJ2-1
TGTGCCAGCAGTACCGGGACAGGGGACAATGAGCAGTTCTTC
CASSTGTGDNEQFF
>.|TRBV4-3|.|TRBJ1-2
TGCGCCAGCAGCCAAGACTGGCAGGGGATCTCCTATGGCTACACCTTC
CASSQDWQGISYGYTF
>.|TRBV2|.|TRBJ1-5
TGTGCCAGCAGTTCAGGTGGCCAGATCGTTCAGCCCCAGCATTTT
CASSSGGQIVQPQHF
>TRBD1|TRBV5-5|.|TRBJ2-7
TGTGCCAGCAGCCTGGGACAGGGCTCCTACGAGCAGTACTTC
CASSLGQGSYEQYF
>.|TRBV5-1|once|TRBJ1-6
TGCGCCAGCAGCCCGGAGGTTCCGGGGGATTCACCCCTCCACTTT
CASSPEVPGDSPLHF
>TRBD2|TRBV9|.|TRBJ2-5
TGTGCCAGCAGCCTTAGCGGGGGGCGTAAAGAGACCCAGTACTTC
CASSLSGGRKETQYF
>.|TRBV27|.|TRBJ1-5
TGTGCCAGCAGTCCCGGGGTGATACACCTAGTTAGCAATCAGCCCCAGCATTTT
CASSPGVIHLVSNQPQHF
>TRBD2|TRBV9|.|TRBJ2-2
TGTGCCAGCAGCGAGGGACTATCGAACACCGGGGAGCTGTTTTTT
CASSEGLSNTGELFF
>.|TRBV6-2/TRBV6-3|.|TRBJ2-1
TGTGCCAGCAGTACCCTTAAGGGGACTTTCATCTACAATGAGCAGTTCTTC
CASSTLKGTFIYNEQFF
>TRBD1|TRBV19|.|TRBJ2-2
TGTGCCAGTAGAGTGACAGGGGACACCGGGGAGCTGTTTTTT
CASRVTGDTGELFF
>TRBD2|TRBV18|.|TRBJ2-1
TGTGCCAGCTCGGAGGACTCTAGCAGCGGGGATGAGCAGTTCTTC
CASSEDSSSGDEQFF
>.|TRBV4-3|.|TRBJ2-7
TGCGCCAGCAGCCAAGATTTCTGGGACAGGGGTAGCGGGAGGGGGTACGAGCAGTACTTC
CASSQDFWDRGSGRGYEQYF
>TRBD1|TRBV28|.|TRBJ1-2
TGTGCCAGCAGTTTGACGGGGACAGGGTTATTTGGCTACACCTTC
CASSLTGTGLFGYTF
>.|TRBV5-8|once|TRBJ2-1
TGTGCCACTCGAGGGTACAATGAGCAGTTCTTC
CATRGYNEQFF
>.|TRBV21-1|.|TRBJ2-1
TGTGCCAGACAGGGCGCGGACAATGAGCAGTTCTTC
CARQGADNEQFF
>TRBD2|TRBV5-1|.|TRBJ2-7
TGCGCCAGCAGCTGGGGGACTAGCGGCTACGAGCAGTACTTC
CASSWGTSGYEQYF
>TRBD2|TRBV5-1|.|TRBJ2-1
TGCGCCAGCAGCTTGTTAACTAGCGGCTACAATGAGCAGTTCTTC
CASSLLTSGYNEQFF
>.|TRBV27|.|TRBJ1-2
TGTGCCAGCAGTTCACGACAGGACTATGGCTACACCTTC
CASSSRQDYGYTF
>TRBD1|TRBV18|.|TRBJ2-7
TGTGCCAGCTCACCCGGACAGGGGGCCTACGAGCAGTACTTC
CASSPGQGAYEQYF
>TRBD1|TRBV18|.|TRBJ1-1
TGTGCCAGCTCACCCTCCATAATAGGACAGGGGGAAGCTTTCTTT
CASSPSIIGQGEAFF
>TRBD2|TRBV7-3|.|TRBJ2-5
TGTGCCAGCAGCTTAGGACTAGCCGACGAGACCCAGTACTTC
CASSLGLADETQYF
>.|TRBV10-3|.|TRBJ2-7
TGTGCCATCTCTACTCCTCTCTCCTACGAGCAGTACTTC
CAISTPLSYEQYF